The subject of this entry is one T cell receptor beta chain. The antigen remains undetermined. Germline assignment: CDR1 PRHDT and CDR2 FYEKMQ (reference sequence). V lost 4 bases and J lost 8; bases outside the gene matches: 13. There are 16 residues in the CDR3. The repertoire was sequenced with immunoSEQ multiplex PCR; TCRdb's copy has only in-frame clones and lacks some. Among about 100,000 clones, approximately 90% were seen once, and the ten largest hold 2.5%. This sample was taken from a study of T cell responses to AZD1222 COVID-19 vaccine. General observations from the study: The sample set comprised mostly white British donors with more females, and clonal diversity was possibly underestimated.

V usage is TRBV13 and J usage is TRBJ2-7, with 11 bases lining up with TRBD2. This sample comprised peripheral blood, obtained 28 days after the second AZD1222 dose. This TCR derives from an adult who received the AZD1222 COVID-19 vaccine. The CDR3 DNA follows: TGTGCCAGCAGCTCCAAGGTAGCGGGAGGGCCGGTTAAGCAGTACTTC. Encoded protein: CASSSKVAGGPVKQYF.